The T cell receptor (beta chain) under discussion was sequenced for a study of blood T cells in healthy people across ages. Primed by a sample-barcoded 5' primer and a J-beta primer mix, a second PCR proceeded for roughly 7 to 11 cycles. At least 3 million CDR3-containing paired-end reads were obtained per sample. Via MiXCR, TCRdb re-called the 5' RACE reads, giving one row per CDR3 protein. The repertoire holds around 1,600,000 distinct CDR3 sequences, 42% seen once, with around 4% in the top ten. Total RNA amounts of at least 5 micrograms were extracted per sample. This receptor was taken from a woman in her late teens or twenties in good health. Sequencing was carried out using blood.

DNA of the CDR3: TGTGCCAGCGGATTCCCAACTGGGGCCAACGTCCTGACTTTC. This translates into CASGFPTGANVLTF. The chain carries TRBV28 and TRBJ2-6, with D uncertain. There are 14 residues in the CDR3. Germline V lookup: CDR1 MDHEN, CDR2 SYDVKM. The ends were cut back, 8 bases at V and 2 bases at J, with 10 bases in the middle.